A single sample gave rise to the 32 T cell receptor beta chains below, sequenced in a study of radiation and T cells in renal cell carcinoma. The table came from immunoSEQ multiplex PCR; TCRdb's copy has only in-frame clones and leaves some out. The sample holds about 20,000 clones, less than 70% seen once. Treatment denoted: 15 Gy SBRT to primary tumor, nephrectomy 4 weeks later. Specimen: tumor tissue, collected from a patient whose treatment included radiotherapy and nephrectomy. The receptor set was obtained from a woman aged 70-85 years with renal cell carcinoma.

This CDR3 reads CASSSRWNEQFF. The CDR3, as DNA: TGTGCCAGCAGCTCAAGGTGGAATGAGCAGTTCTTC. V gene TRBV11-3 combines with J gene TRBJ2-1; no clear D. The germline V and J ends were trimmed by 4 bases and 7 bases, with 8 bases remaining between them. The CDR3 spans 12 residues. Germline values: CDR1 SGHNT, CDR2 YENEEA.

V is TRBV28 and J is TRBJ2-7; 11 bases are a match to TRBD2. The CDR3 loop spans 15 amino acids. Germline V gene lookup returns CDR1 MDHEN and CDR2 SYDVKM. J was trimmed by 2 bases and V by 8 bases; bases with no gene match: 8. The CDR3: CASARLAGPPYEQYF. DNA of the CDR3: TGTGCCAGCGCTCGACTAGCGGGGCCTCCCTACGAGCAGTACTTC.

Comment on this clone: Germline is not matched at one junction end, which may reflect a read error. V gene TRBV7-2 combines with J gene TRBJ2-7; no clear D gene. The germline CDR1 and CDR2 sequences are SGHTA and FQGNSA. The CDR3 contains 13 residues. CDR3 in DNA: TGCGCCAGCAGCCAAGACTCCGGAAGTAATCCGTACTTC. As protein: CASSQDSGSNPYF.

The chain combines TRBV19 with TRBJ1-5; 8 nucleotides line up with TRBD1. The CDR3 is 16 residues long. After removal of 6 bases from V and 4 bases from J, the junction contained 11 bases not matched to a gene. Germline V gene lookup returns CDR1 LNHDA and CDR2 SQIVND (reference sequence). The CDR3 spells CASSPGQAQLNQPQHF. The CDR3 nucleotides are TGTGCCAGTAGCCCGGGACAGGCCCAACTTAATCAGCCCCAGCATTTT.

This clone was found a few times. The chain couples TRBV5-5 to TRBJ1-2; TRBD1 is a possible D gene (6 bases). This CDR3 has 13 amino acids. Germline CDR1 is SGHKS and CDR2 is YYEKEE (reference sequence). V was pared by 3 bases and J by 6 bases, with 12 bases between. The CDR3 protein is CASSSGVWHGYTF. As DNA, the CDR3 is TGTGCCAGCAGCTCAGGGGTTTGGCATGGCTACACCTTC.

The rearrangement joins TRBV7-2 to TRBJ2-7; no clear D gene. V shed 6 bases and J shed 1 base, with 7 bases lying between them. The germline V gene has CDR1 SGHTA and CDR2 FQGNSA. The CDR3 spans 12 residues. CDR3 sequence reads: CASRIGSYEQYF. The CDR3 coding sequence is TGTGCCAGCAGAATAGGGTCCTACGAGCAGTACTTC. Drawing the rest from reference TRBV7-2 and TRBJ2-7, the complete variable domain is GAGVSQSPSNKVTEKGKDVELRCDPISGHTALYWYRQSLGQGLEFLIYFQGNSAPDKSGLPSDRFSAERTGGSVSTLTIQRTQQEDSAVYLCASRIGSYEQYFGPGTRLTVT.

The gene calls are TRBV29-1 and TRBJ2-1, with D possibly called TRBD1 or TRBD2 (6 bases each). V was pared by 7 bases and J by 8 bases, with 24 bases between. This CDR3 region has 15 residues. Germline V gene sequence: CDR1 SQVTM, CDR2 ANQGSEA. The CDR3 DNA reads as TGCAGCGCCCCGGGGGACACCAGCCCATCCCATGAGCAGTTCTTC. Translating it yields CSAPGDTSPSHEQFF.

V usage is TRBV5-6 and J usage is TRBJ1-2; tentative D call: TRBD1 (5 bases). This CDR3 comprises 14 residues. Germline V CDR1 and CDR2: SGHDT, YYEEEE. Trimming removed 6 bases from V and 4 bases from J, with 16 bases in between. The CDR3 DNA sequence: TGTGCCAGCACCTGGGGGGAGAACGGCTATGGCTACACCTTC. This codes for CASTWGENGYGYTF.

This chain uses TRBV11-3 with TRBJ2-3, with 10 bases fitting TRBD2. CDR3 size: 18 residues. CDR1 is SGHNT, CDR2 YENEEA, per germline. V shed 0 bases, J shed 4 bases, and the junction held 10 bases outside the gene matches. The CDR3 reads CASSLDRLAGVAADTQYF. CDR3 in DNA: TGTGCCAGCAGCTTAGATCGCCTAGCGGGGGTAGCCGCAGATACGCAGTATTTT.

The rearrangement uses TRBV2 and TRBJ2-4, with D perhaps matching TRBD1 (5 bases). The germline V and J ends were trimmed by 7 bases and 1 base, with 20 bases remaining between them. CDR1 SNHLY and CDR2 FYNNEI come from the germline V gene. The CDR3 extends over 17 amino acids. CDR3 loop: CASILTLARVAKNIQYF. CDR3 DNA: TGTGCCAGCATCTTAACGCTTGCCAGGGTGGCCAAAAACATTCAGTACTTC.

Relative to its sample, this clone is medium-sized (0.01 to 0.1%). The V call is TRBV2, the J call TRBJ1-1; no firm D call. Trimming shortened V by 4 bases and J by 5 bases, and 8 bases separated the two germline ends. This CDR3 is 12 amino acids long. The V gene's germline CDR1 is SNHLY and CDR2 FYNNEI. CDR3 nucleotide sequence: TGTGCCAGCAGTGTTGAGGGTACTGAAGCTTTCTTT. This sequence encodes CASSVEGTEAFF. The full variable domain, with the rest looked up from reference TRBV2 and TRBJ1-1, is EPEVTQTPSHQVTQMGQEVILRCVPISNHLYFYWYRQILGQKVEFLVSFYNNEISEKSEIFDDQFSVERPDGSNFTLKIRSTKLEDSAMYFCASSVEGTEAFFGQGTRLTVV.

This sequence joins TRBV30 and TRBJ1-4; D not resolved. Germline CDR1 reads GTSNPN; CDR2 reads SVGIG (reference sequence). Trimming took off 0 bases at V and 0 bases at J, with 11 bases between the two ends. The CDR3 sequence is 16 residues long. The CDR3 DNA follows: TGTGCCTGGAGTGTACGCGCCCATGCAACTAATGAAAAACTGTTTTTT. This encodes CAWSVRAHATNEKLFF.

The V and J genes are TRBV6-5 and TRBJ2-1, with 9 bases lining up with TRBD1. J gave up 4 bases and V 4 bases, and 8 bases lay outside the gene matches. This CDR3 has 16 residues. The germline V gene has CDR1 MNHEY and CDR2 SVGAGI. CDR3 sequence reads: CASSSWTGATYNEQFF. Written as DNA, the CDR3 is TGTGCCAGCAGTTCTTGGACAGGGGCTACGTACAATGAGCAGTTCTTC.

In this sample, this clone turned up once. The V and J genes are TRBV6-6 and TRBJ2-2, with 7 nucleotides matching TRBD1. CDR3 length: 14 residues. V dropped 4 bases and J dropped 7; count of bases not matched to a gene: 6. The germline V gene has CDR1 MNHNY and CDR2 SVGAGI (reference sequence). CDR3 nucleotides: TGTGCCAGCAGTTTGACAGGGTTGGGCGGGGAGCTGTTTTTT. It encodes CASSLTGLGGELFF.

V usage is TRBV4-2 and J usage is TRBJ2-1; 9 bases line up with TRBD1. Germline V gene lookup returns CDR1 LGHNA and CDR2 YNFKEQ. This CDR3 region has 15 residues. The trim removed 0 bases at V and 15 bases at J, leaving 12 bases unmatched. CDR3 coding DNA: TGTGCCAGCAGCCAAGAAGTAGGACAGGGGCGCCCGGGGTTCTTC. Translating it yields CASSQEVGQGRPGFF.

The chain uses TRBV7-6 and TRBJ1-3, with D perhaps TRBD1 (5 bases). V was shortened by 0 bases and J by 1 base, with 10 bases between the two germline ends. This CDR3 region has 16 residues. The germline gives CDR1 SGHVS, CDR2 FNYEAQ. The CDR3 here is CASSLAVAGSGNTIYF. The CDR3 DNA reads as TGTGCCAGCAGCTTAGCGGTGGCAGGGTCTGGAAACACCATATATTTT.

This CDR3 reads CASSRDSTYEQYF. The CDR3, as DNA: TGTGCCAGCTCGAGGGACAGCACCTACGAGCAGTACTTC. This rearrangement joins TRBV27 to TRBJ2-7; TRBD1 matches 7 bases. CDR3 size: 13 residues. V lost 8 bases, J lost 2 bases, and 6 bases stayed unmatched. The germline CDR1 and CDR2 sequences are MNHEY and SMNVEV (reference sequence).

This rearrangement joins TRBV2 to TRBJ2-1; 8 bases agree with TRBD1. Trimming cost V 8 bases and J 5 bases; bases outside gene matches: 8. Per the germline V gene, CDR1 is SNHLY and CDR2 is FYNNEI. This CDR3 is 14 amino acids long. The DNA for the CDR3 is TGTGCCAGCGTTCGCCGGGACAGGAACAATGAGCAGTTCTTC. It translates to CASVRRDRNNEQFF.

This clone was observed a handful of times. This chain links TRBV19 with TRBJ2-7; perhaps TRBD2 as D (6 bases). The CDR3 covers 14 residues. CDR1 and CDR2 from the germline V gene are LNHDA and SQIVND (reference sequence). Trimming cost V 5 bases and J 0 bases, with 11 bases left between them. The CDR3 loop is CASSSGGPSYEQYF. The CDR3 nucleotides are TGTGCCAGTAGTTCCGGGGGTCCCTCCTACGAGCAGTACTTC.

The chain recombines TRBV19 with TRBJ2-4, with TRBD2 identical over 8 bases. V shed 6 bases, J shed 4 bases, and the junction held 8 bases outside the gene matches. The CDR3 runs 15 residues. Germline CDR1 and CDR2: LNHDA and SQIVND (reference sequence). CDR3 sequence reads: CASRPGGGWKNIQYF. DNA of the CDR3: TGTGCCAGTAGACCCGGGGGGGGCTGGAAAAACATTCAGTACTTC.

The chain is built from TRBV6-1 and TRBJ1-5, with D possibly being TRBD1 (5 bases). The V gene lost 2 bases and the J gene lost 9 bases, with 17 bases spanning the gap. Germline V lookup: CDR1 MNHNS, CDR2 SASEGT. This CDR3 region has 15 residues. This chain's CDR3 is CASSEKYGGLSPQHF. The CDR3 DNA is TGTGCCAGCAGTGAAAAGTACGGGGGACTTTCGCCCCAGCATTTT.

This clone was counted a single time. This chain uses TRBV6-5 with TRBJ2-7; D possibly uses TRBD1 or TRBD2 (5 bases each). The germline V and J ends were trimmed by 6 bases and 5 bases, with 17 bases remaining between them. The CDR3 covers 14 residues. The germline V gene has CDR1 MNHEY and CDR2 SVGAGI. The chain's CDR3 is CASSKGHVRDEQYF. CDR3 nucleotides: TGTGCCAGCAGCAAAGGACACGTGAGGGACGAGCAGTACTTC.

The V call is TRBV6-5, the J call TRBJ1-4; D uncertain. The CDR3 is made up of 16 amino acids. Germline V gene sequence: CDR1 MNHEY, CDR2 SVGAGI. V lost 1 base, J lost 4 bases, and 13 bases lay in between. CDR3 sequence: CASSYFPRLINEKLFF. CDR3 DNA sequence: TGTGCCAGCAGTTACTTCCCCAGACTGATTAATGAAAAACTGTTTTTT.

This clone was seen a few times. CDR3 in DNA: TGTGCCAGCAGCCCAGGGGCAGCGAACACTGAAGCTTTCTTT. It encodes CASSPGAANTEAFF. The gene calls are TRBV6-4 and TRBJ1-1; maybe TRBD1 (6 bases). Between the trimmed V and J ends, which lost 6 bases and 1 base, there was a span of 12 bases. CDR3 length: 14 amino acids. CDR1 and CDR2 (germline): MRHNA, SNTAGT.

This clone was observed a few times. The V gene is TRBV5-4, the J gene TRBJ1-5, with a possible D match to TRBD1 (6 bases). The CDR3 consists of 15 residues. CDR1 SGHNT and CDR2 YYREEE come from the germline V gene (reference sequence). The V end was cut by 4 bases, the J end by 0 bases, with 11 bases between. CDR3 residues: CASSRQEYSNQPQHF. The CDR3 DNA follows: TGTGCCAGCAGCAGACAGGAATATAGCAATCAGCCCCAGCATTTT.

The genes are TRBV4-2 and TRBJ2-1; 8 bases line up with TRBD2. CDR3 size: 17 residues. V was pared by 3 bases and J by 5 bases, with 12 bases of the junction left unmatched. The germline gives CDR1 LGHNA, CDR2 YNFKEQ. The CDR3 nucleotides are TGTGCCAGCAGCCACGAAACCCGGGGGGGGCGCAACAATGAGCAGTTCTTC. Protein: CASSHETRGGRNNEQFF.

The V call is TRBV4-3, the J call TRBJ2-6, with D possibly being TRBD1 (6 bases). Per the germline V gene, CDR1 is LGHNA and CDR2 is YSLEER. V was clipped by 5 bases and J by 2 bases, with 10 bases between them. The CDR3 has 15 residues. CDR3 protein: CASSEYRAGANVLTF. DNA of the CDR3: TGCGCCAGCAGCGAATACAGGGCTGGGGCCAACGTCCTGACTTTC.

The chain links TRBV9 to TRBJ2-2, with D possibly TRBD2 on 5 matching bases. The V end was cut by 2 bases, the J end by 4 bases, with 15 bases between. The CDR3 covers 16 residues. The germline V gene has CDR1 SGDLS and CDR2 YYNGEE. The CDR3 here is CASSVQTTGFTGELFF. The CDR3 DNA follows: TGTGCCAGCAGCGTCCAAACAACGGGATTCACCGGGGAGCTGTTTTTT.

Within the sample, this clone is medium-sized. The rearrangement joins TRBV5-4 to TRBJ2-7; unclear D gene. Germline V gives CDR1 SGHNT, CDR2 YYREEE (reference sequence). The germline V and J ends were trimmed by 4 bases and 3 bases, with 8 bases remaining between them. The CDR3 has 12 residues. The DNA of the CDR3 is TGTGCCAGCAGCCCGGACGGCTACGAGCAGTACTTC. Amino acid sequence: CASSPDGYEQYF.

This clone was seen a few times. J is TRBJ1-2 and V is TRBV30, with D perhaps TRBD1 (5 bases). This CDR3 has 12 residues. The ends were cut back, 8 bases at V and 4 bases at J, with 14 bases in the middle. Germline assignment: CDR1 GTSNPN and CDR2 SVGIG (reference sequence). This CDR3 is CALFGRVYGYTF. CDR3 DNA sequence: TGTGCCCTCTTCGGCAGGGTCTATGGCTACACCTTC.

The V and J genes are TRBV7-2 and TRBJ2-1; 11 bases are a match to TRBD2. CDR3 length: 17 amino acids. Germline V CDR1 and CDR2: SGHTA, FQGNSA. The trim removed 1 base at V and 7 bases at J, leaving 9 bases unmatched. As DNA, the CDR3 is TGTGCCAGCAGCTTAGTGGGTAGCGGGGGGGCGGTTAATGAGCAGTTCTTC. Amino acid sequence: CASSLVGSGGAVNEQFF.

This clone was seen a handful of times. This rearrangement joins TRBV29-1 to TRBJ2-2; D remains unclear. The CDR3 sequence is 14 residues long. V dropped 4 bases and J dropped 5 bases, with 14 bases sitting between them. CDR1 and CDR2 (germline): SQVTM, ANQGSEA. CDR3 protein: CSVAVGMGTGELFF. Here the CDR3 DNA reads TGCAGCGTTGCAGTAGGGATGGGGACCGGGGAGCTGTTTTTT.